Below are 14 T cell receptor beta chains sequenced from a single sample in a study of T cells after yellow fever vaccination. TCRdb independently ran MiXCR on the 5' RACE reads; one entry per CDR3 protein. This sample has under 40,000 distinct CDR3 sequences, with 5% to 8.5% found just once. The sample consisted of PBMCs, either bulk or a sorted T-cell subset (CD4+, CD8+, memory, or dextramer-sorted; not recorded which), taken on the day of the first yellow fever vaccination. The receptors were sampled from a man between 18 and 29 years old who received the YFV17D yellow fever vaccine.

This clonotype appeared many times. V is TRBV6-4 and J is TRBJ2-1, with 12 positions matching TRBD2. Trimming cost V 6 bases and J 8 bases; bases outside gene matches: 8. The CDR3 totals 15 residues. CDR1 and CDR2 from the germline V gene are MRHNA and SNTAGT. CDR3 sequence (DNA): TGTGCCAGCAGCCGGACTAGCGGGGAGGGGCATGAGCAGTTCTTC. Translated, it gives CASSRTSGEGHEQFF.

This clonotype was detected many times. The chain has TRBV11-2 and TRBJ2-1, with 7 bases matching TRBD2. CDR1 is SGHAT, CDR2 FQNNGV, per germline. This CDR3 has 18 amino acids. Unmatched junction bases numbered 15, after V lost 1 base and J lost 6 bases. The CDR3 DNA reads TGTGCCAGCAGCTTAGTCCCCTTTCGGGAGCGGGGACTCAATGAGCAGTTCTTC. Residues: CASSLVPFRERGLNEQFF.

This clonotype was counted ten times or more. The V gene is TRBV5-1, the J gene TRBJ1-6; TRBD1 agrees at 11 bases. The V segment lost 4 bases and the J segment 13 bases; nucleotides outside the gene matches: 7. Per the germline V gene, CDR1 is SGHRS and CDR2 is YFSETQ. The CDR3 consists of 14 residues. The CDR3 nucleotides read TGCGCCAGCAGCGAGGACAGGGGGCTCGGGCCCCTCCACTTT. Its translation: CASSEDRGLGPLHF.

This clonotype showed up just a few times. The genes are TRBV7-3 and TRBJ2-1; perhaps D is TRBD1 or TRBD2 (6 bases each). The length of the CDR3 is 15 residues. Germline CDR1 SGHTA, CDR2 FQGTGA. V dropped 0 bases and J dropped 5 bases, with 11 bases sitting between them. CDR3 protein: CASSLTPGAHNEQFF. CDR3 in DNA: TGTGCCAGCAGCTTAACTCCGGGGGCTCACAATGAGCAGTTCTTC. Complete variable domain (other parts from reference TRBV7-3 and TRBJ2-1): GAGVSQTPSNKVTEKGKYVELRCDPISGHTALYWYRQSLGQGPEFLIYFQGTGAADDSGLPNDRFFAVRPEGSVSTLKIQRTERGDSAVYLCASSLTPGAHNEQFFGPGTRLTVL.

This clonotype was counted many times. J is TRBJ2-5 and V is TRBV3-1; no reliable D call. CDR1 is LGHDT and CDR2 is YNNKEL in the germline V gene (reference sequence). Deletions cut 8 bases from V and 3 bases from J, with 13 bases between. The CDR3 spans 13 residues. The CDR3 spells CASYEVGEETQYF. The CDR3 DNA reads TGTGCCAGCTACGAGGTTGGGGAAGAGACCCAGTACTTC.

This clonotype was seen repeatedly, ten times or more. The chain couples TRBV20-1 to TRBJ2-5; 7 bases line up with TRBD2. The CDR3 length is 15 residues. Germline CDR1 and CDR2: DFQATT and SNEGSKA (reference sequence). The J segment lost 1 base and the V segment lost 0 bases, leaving 5 bases of the junction unmatched. The DNA for the CDR3 is TGCAGTGCTAGAGATAACCTAGCGGTCCAAGAGACCCAGTACTTC. Residues: CSARDNLAVQETQYF.

There are many counts of this clonotype. The gene calls are TRBV21-1 and TRBJ1-5; the table assigns TRBD1, which was not confirmed against the DNA. TRBV21-1 is a listed pseudogene. The CDR3 length is 16 residues. This chain's CDR3 is CASSRVTDREDQPQHF. As DNA, the CDR3 is TGTGCCAGCAGCAGGGTGACGGACAGGGAGGATCAGCCCCAGCATTTT.

V and J are TRBV5-1 and TRBJ2-3; tentative D call: TRBD2 (6 bases). CDR3 size: 13 residues. Germline V CDR1 and CDR2: SGHRS, YFSETQ. V gave up 5 bases and J gave up 1 base, with 8 bases separating them. CDR3 in amino acids: CASSGEGTDTQYF. Written as DNA, the CDR3 is TGCGCCAGCAGTGGGGAGGGCACAGATACGCAGTATTTT.

This clonotype has at least ten counts. The genes are TRBV9 and TRBJ2-7, with D perhaps TRBD1 (5 bases). The CDR3 is 12 residues long. Trimming removed 0 bases from V and 7 bases from J, with 8 bases in between. Per the germline V gene, CDR1 is SGDLS and CDR2 is YYNGEE. In nucleotides, the CDR3 is TGTGCCAGCAGCGTAGGGGCAGGGGAGCAGTACTTC. As protein: CASSVGAGEQYF.

This clonotype was seen ten or more times. This chain links TRBV5-6 with TRBJ2-5; D is unclear. V lost 3 bases and J lost 5, with 14 bases in between. The germline gives CDR1 SGHDT, CDR2 YYEEEE. The CDR3 totals 14 residues. DNA of the CDR3: TGTGCCAGCAGCTCACTCACGGGTCGGGAGACCCAGTACTTC. This translates into CASSSLTGRETQYF.

This clonotype showed up just a few times. The CDR3 nucleotides are TGCGCCAGCAGCCAAGGCCTACAGGCAACTAATGAAAAACTGTTTTTT. This encodes CASSQGLQATNEKLFF. V usage is TRBV4-1 and J usage is TRBJ1-4, with a possible D match to TRBD1 (5 bases). The V end lost 1 base, the J end lost 0 bases, and 9 bases lay between the germline ends. The CDR3 has 16 amino acids. CDR1 and CDR2 from the germline V gene are MGHRA and YSYEKL.

The genes are TRBV5-1 and TRBJ1-2, with a weak D call TRBD1 (6 bases). V dropped 4 bases and J dropped 4 bases, with 29 bases sitting between them. Germline V CDR1 and CDR2: SGHRS, YFSETQ. There are 19 residues in the CDR3. CDR3 loop: CASSHETQTGTGALYGYTF. The CDR3 DNA is TGCGCCAGCAGCCACGAAACCCAAACAGGGACTGGTGCACTCTATGGCTACACCTTC.

This clonotype was observed many times. The CDR3 region is CASSYSVNSGVRELFF. The CDR3 nucleotides are TGTGCCAGCAGTTACTCTGTGAATAGCGGGGTCCGGGAGCTGTTTTTT. The V gene is TRBV6-5, the J gene TRBJ2-2; 8 bases align to TRBD2. Germline CDR1 and CDR2: MNHEY and SVGAGI. V was pared by 0 bases and J by 9 bases, with 9 bases of the junction left unmatched. This CDR3 contains 16 residues.

This clonotype was counted at least ten times. This chain connects TRBV5-1 to TRBJ2-1; D tentatively reads TRBD1 or TRBD2 (5 bases each). V lost 0 bases, J lost 2 bases, and 9 bases lay in between. Germline V gene data show CDR1 as SGHRS and CDR2 as YFSETQ. This CDR3 region has 15 residues. CDR3 residues: CASSLGGSPYNEQFF. The CDR3 DNA is TGCGCCAGCAGCTTGGGGGGGAGCCCCTACAATGAGCAGTTCTTC.